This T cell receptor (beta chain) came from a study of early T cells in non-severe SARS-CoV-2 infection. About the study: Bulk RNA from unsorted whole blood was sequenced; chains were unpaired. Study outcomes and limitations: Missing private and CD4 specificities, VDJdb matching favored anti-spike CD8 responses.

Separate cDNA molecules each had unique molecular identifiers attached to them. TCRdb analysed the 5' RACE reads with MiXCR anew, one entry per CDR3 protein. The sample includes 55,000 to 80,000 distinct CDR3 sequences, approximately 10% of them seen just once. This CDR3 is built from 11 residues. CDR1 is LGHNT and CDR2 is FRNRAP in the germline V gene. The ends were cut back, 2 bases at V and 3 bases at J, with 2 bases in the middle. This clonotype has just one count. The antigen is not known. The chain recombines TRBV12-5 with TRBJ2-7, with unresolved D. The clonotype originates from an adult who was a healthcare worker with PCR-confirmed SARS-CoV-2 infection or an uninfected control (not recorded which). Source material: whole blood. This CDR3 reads CASGLLYEQYF. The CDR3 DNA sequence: TGTGCTAGTGGTTTGCTCTACGAGCAGTACTTC.